The 30 T cell receptor beta chains below all came from one sample that was sequenced in a study of cytomegalovirus exposure and HLA in healthy donors. The PCR had 60 Vbeta and 13 Jbeta primers. Sequenced by immunoSEQ multiplex PCR; TCRdb stores in-frame clones only, minus some. This sample has about 150,000 clones; 72% occur once, and the top ten carry roughly 2%. The sample comprised PBMCs. These receptor sequences come from a man aged 35 to 55 in good health and CMV-seronegative.

The chain carries TRBV19 and TRBJ2-2; 11 bases are a match to TRBD1. Germline V gene sequence: CDR1 LNHDA, CDR2 SQIVND (reference sequence). The length of the CDR3 is 15 residues. After removal of 8 bases from V and 5 bases from J, the junction contained 7 bases not matched to a gene. The CDR3: CASVDRGLRTGELFF. CDR3 coding DNA: TGTGCCAGTGTGGACAGGGGGCTTCGGACCGGGGAGCTGTTTTTT. Full variable domain (remainder filled in from reference TRBV19 and TRBJ2-2): DGGITQSPKYLFRKEGQNVTLSCEQNLNHDAMYWYRQDPGQGLRLIYYSQIVNDFQKGDIAEGYSVSREKKESFPLTVTSAQKNPTAFYLCASVDRGLRTGELFFGEGSRLTVL.

In DNA form, the CDR3 reads TGTGCCAGCAGCCAAGTGAGGGACTTCTATGGCTACACCTTC. This sequence encodes CASSQVRDFYGYTF. The J gene is TRBJ1-2, the V gene TRBV4-2; weak D call: TRBD1 (5 bases). Germline V lookup: CDR1 LGHNA, CDR2 YNFKEQ. The CDR3 covers 14 residues. Trimming removed 1 base from V and 4 bases from J, with 10 bases in between.

V gene TRBV4-1 combines with J gene TRBJ2-1; TRBD2 is a possible D gene (6 bases). The V gene's germline CDR1 is MGHRA and CDR2 YSYEKL. The CDR3 sequence is 15 residues long. Trimming took off 4 bases at V and 5 bases at J, with 15 bases between the two ends. In DNA, the CDR3 is TGCGCCAGCAGCCGGGGGGTTCGTGGGGACAATGAGCAGTTCTTC. Amino acid sequence: CASSRGVRGDNEQFF.

This chain joins TRBV7-6 and TRBJ1-2; 8 nucleotides agree with TRBD1. The CDR3 has 14 amino acids. CDR1 and CDR2 from the germline V gene are SGHVS and FNYEAQ. J was trimmed by 5 bases and V by 2 bases; bases with no gene match: 4. CDR3 amino acids: CASSLWTGKYGYTF. The DNA of the CDR3 is TGTGCCAGCAGCTTATGGACAGGGAAATATGGCTACACCTTC.

The chain uses TRBV2 and TRBJ1-1; D is perhaps TRBD1 (5 bases). This CDR3 spans 12 amino acids. Germline CDR1 reads SNHLY; CDR2 reads FYNNEI. V lost 8 bases and J lost 11, with 18 bases in between. The CDR3 loop is CASLNRRGYAFF. The CDR3 DNA reads TGTGCCAGCCTGAACCGACGGGGGTACGCTTTCTTT. Variable domain in full (rest from reference TRBV2 and TRBJ1-1): EPEVTQTPSHQVTQMGQEVILRCVPISNHLYFYWYRQILGQKVEFLVSFYNNEISEKSEIFDDQFSVERPDGSNFTLKIRSTKLEDSAMYFCASLNRRGYAFFGQGTRLTVV.

The rearrangement uses TRBV20-1 and TRBJ2-1; D unclear. Germline V gives CDR1 DFQATT, CDR2 SNEGSKA (reference sequence). This CDR3 has 11 residues. The V and J ends lost 8 bases and 3 bases respectively, with 8 bases between them. DNA for the CDR3: TGCAGTACCGAGGACTACAATGAGCAGTTCTTC. Translation gives CSTEDYNEQFF.

The CDR3 DNA reads as TGCGCCAGCAGCCAAGAACCCGAAACGGGTTCGAGCAATCAGCCCCAGCATTTT. This translates into CASSQEPETGSSNQPQHF. V and J are TRBV4-1 and TRBJ1-5; D not resolved. Germline values: CDR1 MGHRA, CDR2 YSYEKL. V lost 0 bases to trimming and J lost 1 base, with 16 bases between them. The CDR3 covers 18 residues.

The chain is built from TRBV7-8 and TRBJ1-5; no definite D call. The CDR3 runs to 14 residues. The V gene lost 1 base and the J gene lost 7 bases, with 11 bases spanning the gap. Germline-derived CDR1 and CDR2 are SGHVS and FQNEAQ. CDR3 DNA: TGTGCCAGCAGCTTAGGTAGTTTCCGCCAGCCCCAGCATTTT. It is translated as CASSLGSFRQPQHF.

The V gene is TRBV5-4, the J gene TRBJ2-2; 9 bases map to TRBD1. V was clipped by 4 bases and J by 5 bases; unmatched bases: 9. The germline V gene encodes CDR1 SGHNT and CDR2 YYREEE (reference sequence). There are 16 residues in the CDR3. CDR3 sequence: CASSPGTGPRTGELFF. The CDR3 DNA is TGTGCCAGCAGCCCGGGGACAGGGCCGAGGACCGGGGAGCTGTTTTTT.

This chain connects TRBV4-3 to TRBJ2-5, with 7 bases aligning to TRBD1. CDR3 size: 15 residues. CDR1 and CDR2 from the germline V gene are LGHNA and YSLEER. Trimming took 0 bases from V and 6 from J; bases not matched to a gene: 7. CDR3 sequence reads: CASSQEGAGGKTQYF. CDR3 coding DNA: TGCGCCAGCAGCCAAGAGGGGGCAGGGGGTAAGACCCAGTACTTC.

In DNA, the CDR3 is TGTGCCACCAGGAGGGACACTCTCCCCCTAGCGGGGTACAATGAGCAGTTCTTC. As protein: CATRRDTLPLAGYNEQFF. The rearrangement links TRBV15 to TRBJ2-1; 9 positions agree with TRBD2. The V segment lost 6 bases and the J segment 4 bases; nucleotides outside the gene matches: 16. The CDR3 totals 18 residues. The germline CDR1 and CDR2 sequences are LNHNV and YYDKDF (reference sequence).

This sequence joins TRBV5-1 and TRBJ2-1, with 8 bases aligning to TRBD2. V lost 0 bases to trimming and J lost 2 bases; unmatched junction nucleotides: 1. The CDR3 runs to 15 residues. Germline V gene lookup returns CDR1 SGHRS and CDR2 YFSETQ. CDR3 amino acids: CASSLDGGAYNEQFF. The CDR3 nucleotides read TGCGCCAGCAGCTTGGACGGGGGGGCCTACAATGAGCAGTTCTTC.

This clone was counted between two and nine times. The chain employs TRBV13 and TRBJ1-1; no firm D call. V was shortened by 5 bases and J by 6 bases, with 19 bases between the two germline ends. This CDR3 contains 15 residues. Germline values: CDR1 PRHDT, CDR2 FYEKMQ (reference sequence). The CDR3 reads CASSIIPGKDAEAFF. The DNA for the CDR3 is TGTGCCAGCAGCATTATCCCGGGAAAGGACGCTGAAGCTTTCTTT.

V gene TRBV4-3 combines with J gene TRBJ2-7, with 8 positions matching TRBD1. Germline V gene sequence: CDR1 LGHNA, CDR2 YSLEER. There are 15 residues in the CDR3. V was pared by 1 base and J by 2 bases, with 4 bases of the junction left unmatched. Here the CDR3 DNA reads TGCGCCAGCAGCCAAGGAACAGGGGGGCCCTACGAGCAGTACTTC. Residues: CASSQGTGGPYEQYF.

The CDR3 loop reads CASSEALPTDYGYTF. The CDR3 DNA reads as TGTGCCAGCAGTGAAGCGCTTCCAACAGACTATGGCTACACCTTC. The V gene is TRBV6-1, the J gene TRBJ1-2; D ambiguous. CDR1 is MNHNS, CDR2 SASEGT, per germline. There are 15 residues in the CDR3. Trimming shortened V by 0 bases and J by 3 bases, and 11 bases separated the two germline ends.

The rearrangement uses TRBV4-1 and TRBJ1-5; D call uncertain. The length of the CDR3 is 15 residues. Deletions cut 1 base from V and 0 bases from J, with 7 bases between. Germline V gene sequence: CDR1 MGHRA, CDR2 YSYEKL. Written as DNA, the CDR3 is TGCGCCAGCAGCCAAGTACACCATAGCAATCAGCCCCAGCATTTT. Translating it yields CASSQVHHSNQPQHF.

This rearrangement joins TRBV15 to TRBJ2-7, with 8 positions matching TRBD2. V dropped 0 bases and J dropped 3; count of bases not matched to a gene: 16. CDR1 LNHNV and CDR2 YYDKDF come from the germline V gene (reference sequence). There are 19 residues in the CDR3. CDR3 coding DNA: TGTGCCACCAGCAGAGAGAGATTGTCGACCGGGACTAGACTCTACGAGCAGTACTTC. Translated: CATSRERLSTGTRLYEQYF.

This sequence joins TRBV6-4 and TRBJ2-7; D perhaps matches TRBD1 (5 bases). The length of the CDR3 is 14 residues. V was pared by 0 bases and J by 1 base, with 7 bases between. Germline V gene data show CDR1 as MRHNA and CDR2 as SNTAGT. CDR3 nucleotide sequence: TGTGCCAGCAGTGACTCTCCAGGGTCCTACGAGCAGTACTTC. As protein: CASSDSPGSYEQYF.

This chain connects TRBV7-9 to TRBJ2-3, with D possibly matching TRBD1 (5 bases). Germline lookup yields CDR1 SEHNR and CDR2 FQNEAQ (reference sequence). Trimming took 5 bases from V and 2 from J, leaving 14 bases between them. This CDR3 spans 15 amino acids. The CDR3 bases are TGTGCCAGCAGCCCTACCATGGGGCTCACAGATACGCAGTATTTT. This translates into CASSPTMGLTDTQYF.

The V and J genes are TRBV6-5 and TRBJ1-6; no definite D call. V lost 5 bases and J 8 bases, leaving 10 bases between the germline ends. Germline lookup yields CDR1 MNHEY and CDR2 SVGAGI. The CDR3 loop spans 13 amino acids. CDR3 amino acids: CASSPTGDSPLHF. The CDR3 coding sequence is TGTGCCAGCAGTCCAACCGGTGATTCACCCCTCCACTTT.

The chain links TRBV10-1 to TRBJ1-5; D possibly corresponds to TRBD1 (6 bases). The CDR3 runs 14 residues. With 4 bases removed from V and 3 bases from J, the gap between germline ends came to 10 bases. CDR1 WNHNN and CDR2 SYGVQD come from the germline V gene (reference sequence). DNA for the CDR3: TGCGCCAGCAGTGTACCAGGGGACAATCAGCCCCAGCATTTT. Its protein product is CASSVPGDNQPQHF.

The CDR3 sequence is CASSFGPYEQYF. CDR3 sequence (DNA): TGTGCCAGCAGCTTCGGTCCCTACGAGCAGTACTTC. The J gene is TRBJ2-7, the V gene TRBV7-9; D gene ambiguous. Between the trimmed V and J ends, which lost 3 bases and 2 bases, there was a span of 5 bases. The CDR3 contains 12 residues. The germline V gene has CDR1 SEHNR and CDR2 FQNEAQ (reference sequence).

The CDR3: CASRNLPSGNTIYF. The CDR3 nucleotides are TGTGCCAGTAGGAATCTACCCTCTGGAAACACCATATATTTT. The rearrangement joins TRBV19 to TRBJ1-3; D gene unclear. V gave up 6 bases and J gave up 0 bases, with 9 bases separating them. The CDR3 has 14 residues. The germline CDR1 and CDR2 sequences are LNHDA and SQIVND (reference sequence).

This chain links TRBV28 with TRBJ2-7, with 10 bases lining up with TRBD2. CDR1 and CDR2 from the germline V gene are MDHEN and SYDVKM. The CDR3 consists of 20 residues. V shed 4 bases and J 2 bases; nucleotides not matched to a gene: 20. The CDR3, as DNA: TGTGCCAGCAGTTCCCTGCATGTAAGAAGCGGGAGGGCCAAGCCCTACGAGCAGTACTTC. Its translation: CASSSLHVRSGRAKPYEQYF.

This clone was observed a handful of times. The chain uses TRBV2 and TRBJ1-1, with TRBD1 matching 7 bases. V trimming: 3 bases; J trimming: 4 bases; junction bases outside the gene matches: 8. The CDR3 contains 15 residues. In germline, CDR1 is SNHLY, CDR2 FYNNEI. CDR3 in amino acids: CASSETGFGSTEAFF. The CDR3 DNA reads TGTGCCAGCAGTGAGACAGGGTTCGGGAGCACTGAAGCTTTCTTT.

V and J are TRBV4-2 and TRBJ2-7; D is undetermined. Deletions cut 0 bases from V and 1 base from J, with 7 bases between. This CDR3 is 14 amino acids long. The germline V gene has CDR1 LGHNA and CDR2 YNFKEQ. The CDR3 reads CASSQDTVSYEQYF. The DNA for the CDR3 is TGTGCCAGCAGCCAAGATACGGTTTCCTACGAGCAGTACTTC.

This chain connects TRBV6-1 to TRBJ1-1, with TRBD1 as a possible D gene (6 bases). The germline gives CDR1 MNHNS, CDR2 SASEGT. The V and J ends lost 7 bases and 4 bases respectively, with 16 bases between them. CDR3 length: 14 amino acids. The CDR3 DNA reads TGTGCCAGCACCCGGGGGGCCCAGAGCACTGAAGCTTTCTTT. Translating gives CASTRGAQSTEAFF.

A few counts support this clone. J is TRBJ1-1 and V is TRBV5-1; D call uncertain. The CDR3 consists of 14 residues. Germline assignment: CDR1 SGHRS and CDR2 YFSETQ. V dropped 1 base and J dropped 0 bases, with 7 bases sitting between them. CDR3 sequence reads: CASSLYGLNTEAFF. The CDR3, as DNA: TGCGCCAGCAGCTTGTACGGTCTGAACACTGAAGCTTTCTTT.

The J gene is TRBJ1-1, the V gene TRBV7-2; unclear D gene. Deletions cut 0 bases from V and 3 bases from J, with 11 bases between. CDR1 is SGHTA, CDR2 FQGNSA, per germline. CDR3 length: 15 residues. The CDR3 DNA reads TGTGCCAGCAGCTTAGCTCAGGTCAGGTACACTGAAGCTTTCTTT. It specifies CASSLAQVRYTEAFF.

This chain connects TRBV9 to TRBJ2-5, with TRBD2 identical over 8 bases. The ends lost 0 bases at V and 4 bases at J; junction bases unmatched: 5. Per germline, CDR1 SGDLS and CDR2 YYNGEE. This CDR3 has 15 residues. The CDR3 spells CASSVAGGAGETQYF. Here the CDR3 DNA reads TGTGCCAGCAGCGTAGCCGGGGGGGCAGGAGAGACCCAGTACTTC.